A selection of T cell receptor beta chains follows, all from one sample in a study of blood T cell repertoires in COVID-19. Data came from immunoSEQ multiplex PCR; TCRdb stores just in-frame clones and leaves some out. The sample yields fewer than 70,000 clones, 65% to 90% seen once. The sample comprised peripheral blood. These receptors were obtained from a woman aged 55-69 years with acute or convalescent COVID-19. The CDR3 runs from the conserved cysteine through the conserved F or W.

j_call,v_call,cdr3_aa
TRBJ1-6,TRBV9,CASSARPGQGTPLHF
TRBJ2-4,TRBV4-1,CASSQMQPQVAKNIQYF
TRBJ2-1,TRBV7-2,CASSLRRGWGGEQFF
TRBJ2-7,TRBV4-2,CASSPAKGGSYEQYF
TRBJ2-1,TRBV7-2,CASSFRTGDNEQFF
TRBJ1-3,TRBV5-1,CASSLRPGQGGNTIYF
TRBJ2-7,TRBV5-6,CASSLGGYEQYF
TRBJ2-7,TRBV5-1,CASSSGTGGAYEQYF
TRBJ1-3,TRBV4-1,CASSIQGFSGNTIYF
TRBJ1-2,TRBV5-6,CASSSRDRGIYVYTF
TRBJ2-3,TRBV24-1,CATSSWQGATDTQYF
TRBJ1-2,TRBV20-1,CSGGGGNGYTF
TRBJ1-1,TRBV5-1,CASRRGQVSTTEAFF
TRBJ1-5,TRBV6-5,CASRAGFRDQPQHF
TRBJ2-1,TRBV5-6,CASSYTGTGGSEQFF
TRBJ2-2,TRBV7-6,CASSREGTANTGELFF
TRBJ1-2,TRBV30,CAWSVAGLGGYTF
TRBJ2-7,TRBV6-5,CASSYSGQEYEQYF
TRBJ1-2,TRBV12-3/TRBV12-4,CASSLTPGSGYTF
TRBJ2-3,TRBV5-1,CASSKDRDHSTDTQYF
TRBJ2-1,TRBV7-3,CASSLTGVNEQFF
TRBJ1-5,TRBV5-8,CASSLAGDQPQHF
TRBJ2-7,TRBV10-3,CAISEPDRYEQYF
TRBJ1-5,TRBV6-1,CASSEQGISNQPQHF
TRBJ2-7,TRBV6-4,CASSELAGVGEQYF
TRBJ2-7,TRBV2,CASSEAGTGYEQYF
TRBJ2-3,TRBV18,CASSLGLASDTQYF
TRBJ2-7,TRBV11-2,CASSLDTSGSYEQYF
TRBJ2-1,TRBV10-1,CATRVGSNEAGQFF
TRBJ1-4,TRBV11-2,CASSLALNRGAEKLFF
TRBJ2-1,TRBV5-1,CASSLNAVTPYNEQFF
TRBJ1-2,TRBV11-2,CASSSPHPGQGYGYTF
TRBJ1-5,TRBV10-3,CAISESTGNQPQHF
TRBJ1-4,TRBV30,CAWSTRRIGEKLFF
TRBJ2-4,TRBV24-1,CATSDSGLAGGNIQYF
TRBJ1-1,TRBV5-1,CASSADSPGGTEAFF
TRBJ1-2,TRBV6-5,CASSYRGTGYGYTF
TRBJ1-2,TRBV11-2,CASSSLYGYTF
TRBJ1-1,TRBV6-6,CASSSAQANTEAFF
TRBJ2-1,TRBV5-1,CASSLAGAYNNEQFF
TRBJ1-3,TRBV5-1,CASSDKGAGGNTIYF
TRBJ1-6,TRBV5-1,CASSLGGHLHF
TRBJ2-1,TRBV11-2,CASSSDRGRNEQFF
TRBJ2-7,TRBV6-6,CASSPPLTGPRDRGLGEQYF
TRBJ2-7,TRBV5-1,CASSFAVLSGGPSYEQYF
TRBJ1-1,TRBV10-3,CAISESGSLNAEAFF
TRBJ1-2,TRBV5-4,CASSLGSGGDNGYTF
TRBJ1-4,TRBV11-2,CASSLLGVVNEKLFF
TRBJ2-5,TRBV5-4,CASSTRTSGRTQETQYF
TRBJ1-5,TRBV7-9,CATTSSGGAGQPQHF
TRBJ2-1,TRBV7-3,CASSLRTSGGAHEQFF
TRBJ1-3,TRBV11-1,CASSFGDGNTIYF
TRBJ2-3,TRBV6-5,CASSSTRVTQYF